This T cell receptor (beta chain) came from a study of T cell changes during pregnancy in multiple sclerosis. V dropped 5 bases and J dropped 5; count of bases not matched to a gene: 9. The CDR3 covers 15 residues. Germline CDR1 is SGHAT and CDR2 is FQNNGV. The data were produced by immunoSEQ multiplex PCR, yet TCRdb's version contains in-frame clones alone and is incomplete. Of approximately 60,000 clones detected, roughly 90% appear once; the ten largest clones hold 2.3%. This receptor was taken from a female donor with multiple sclerosis, enrolled in a pregnancy study. This chain connects TRBV11-2 to TRBJ2-7; 10 nucleotides match TRBD1. The sample consisted of peripheral blood, taken in the first trimester of pregnancy. The CDR3 region has the DNA TGTGCCAGCAGCCGCGGGACAGGGGCGGCCAACGAGCAGTACTTC. Protein: CASSRGTGAANEQYF.